This entry is about one T cell receptor beta chain. The germline CDR1 and CDR2 sequences are DFQATT and SNEGSKA (reference sequence). V was shortened by 0 bases and J by 2 bases, with 10 bases between the two germline ends. The CDR3 is 14 amino acids. This record belongs to a study of identical twins. TCRdb passed the 5' RACE reads through MiXCR, listing each CDR3 protein once. The table shows some 560,000 distinct CDR3 sequences, with around 9.6% occurring only once. The data were also submitted as part of a second study, on yellow fever vaccine responses in identical twins.

Sequenced input: PBMCs. The clonotype was recovered from a woman younger than 35 in good health. This rearrangement joins TRBV20-1 to TRBJ2-5; unclear D gene. The CDR3 spells CSARDEAVQETQYF. The CDR3 DNA sequence: TGCAGTGCTAGAGATGAGGCGGTACAAGAGACCCAGTACTTC.